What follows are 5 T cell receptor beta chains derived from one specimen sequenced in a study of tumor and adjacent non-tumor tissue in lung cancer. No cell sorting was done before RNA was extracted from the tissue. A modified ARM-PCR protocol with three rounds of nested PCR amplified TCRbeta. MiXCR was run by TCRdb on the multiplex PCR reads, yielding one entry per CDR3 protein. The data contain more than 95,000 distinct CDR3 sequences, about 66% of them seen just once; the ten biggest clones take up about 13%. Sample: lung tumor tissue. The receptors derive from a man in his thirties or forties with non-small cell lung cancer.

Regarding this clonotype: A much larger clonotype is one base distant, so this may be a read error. The chain's CDR3 is CASSQAGQGQNTEAFF. The CDR3 DNA reads as TGTGCCAGCAGCCAAGCAGGACAGGGCCAGAACACTGAAGCTTTCTTT. V usage is TRBV4-2 and J usage is TRBJ1-1, with TRBD1 matching over 8 bases. With V trimmed by 1 base and J by 1 base, 5 bases remained unmatched. The germline V gene has CDR1 LGHNA and CDR2 YNFKEQ. This CDR3 contains 16 residues.

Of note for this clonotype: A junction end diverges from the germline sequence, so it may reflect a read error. The CDR3 loop reads CASRLDRPHGQSF. The CDR3 region has the DNA TGTGCCAGCAGATTAGACCGGCCGCATGGGCAGTCCTTC. The chain joins TRBV11-2 to TRBJ2-1; no definite D call. The germline CDR1 and CDR2 sequences are SGHAT and FQNNGV. The CDR3 has 13 residues.

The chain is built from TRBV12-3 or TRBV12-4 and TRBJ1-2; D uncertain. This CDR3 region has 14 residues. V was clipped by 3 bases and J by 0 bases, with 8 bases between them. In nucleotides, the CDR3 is TGTGCCAGCAGTTTGGAACAGACTAACTATGGCTACACCTTC. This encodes CASSLEQTNYGYTF.

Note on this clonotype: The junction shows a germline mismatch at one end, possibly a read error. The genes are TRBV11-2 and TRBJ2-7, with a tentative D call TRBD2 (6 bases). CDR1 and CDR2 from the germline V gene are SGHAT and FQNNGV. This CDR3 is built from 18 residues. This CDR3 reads CTSSRVGSPARGTYERYF. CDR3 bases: TGTACCAGCAGCCGAGTAGGGAGCCCGGCCCGGGGGACCTACGAGCGGTACTTC.

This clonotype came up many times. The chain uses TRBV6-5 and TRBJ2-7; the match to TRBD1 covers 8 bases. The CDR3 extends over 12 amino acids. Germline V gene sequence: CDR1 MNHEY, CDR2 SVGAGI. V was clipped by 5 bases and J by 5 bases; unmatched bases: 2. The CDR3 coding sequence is TGTGCCAGCAGTGAGACAGGGGACGAGCAGTACTTC. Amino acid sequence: CASSETGDEQYF.